This T cell receptor beta chain was sequenced during a study of blood T cell repertoires in COVID-19. The overall study: Researchers got acute and convalescent COVID-19 samples from the United States, Italy and Spain. PBMCs, B-cell-depleted T cells, or T cells provided the cDNA or gDNA that made up the material.

The length of the CDR3 is 15 residues. The germline CDR1 and CDR2 sequences are MGHRA and YSYEKL. Trimming removed 4 bases at V and 3 bases at J, with 15 bases between. Per the study methods: Reference gene primers were amplified, and this amplification served to estimate nucleated cell counts. The protocol was immunoSEQ multiplex PCR, while the TCRdb copy is restricted to in-frame clones and leaves out a portion. The V and J calls and clone size come from that table; D and trimming were worked out from the DNA. The sample includes about 190,000 clones, about 88% of them seen just once. The V and J genes are TRBV4-1 and TRBJ1-2; D perhaps matches TRBD1 (5 bases). The receptor was isolated from a man younger than 40 with active or convalescent COVID-19. Sequences were obtained from peripheral blood. The CDR3 is CASSRLETGDYGYTF. The DNA for the CDR3 is TGCGCCAGCAGCCGCTTGGAGACGGGGGACTATGGCTACACCTTC.